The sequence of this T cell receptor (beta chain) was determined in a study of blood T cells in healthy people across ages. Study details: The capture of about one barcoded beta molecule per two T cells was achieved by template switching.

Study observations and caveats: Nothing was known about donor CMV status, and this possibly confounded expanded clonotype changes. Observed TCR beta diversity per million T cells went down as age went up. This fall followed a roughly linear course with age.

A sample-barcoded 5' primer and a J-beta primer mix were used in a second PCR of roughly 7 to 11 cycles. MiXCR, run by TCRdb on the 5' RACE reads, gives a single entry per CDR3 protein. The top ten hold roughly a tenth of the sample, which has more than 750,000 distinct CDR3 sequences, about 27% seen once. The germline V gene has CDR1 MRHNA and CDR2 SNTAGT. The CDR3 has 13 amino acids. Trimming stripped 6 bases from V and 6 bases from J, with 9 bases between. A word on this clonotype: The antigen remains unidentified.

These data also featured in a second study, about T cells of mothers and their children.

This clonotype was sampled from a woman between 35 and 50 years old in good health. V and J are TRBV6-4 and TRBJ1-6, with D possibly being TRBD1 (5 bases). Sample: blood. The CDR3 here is CASRGGFNSPLHF. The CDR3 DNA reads TGTGCCAGCAGGGGGGGATTTAATTCACCCCTCCACTTT.